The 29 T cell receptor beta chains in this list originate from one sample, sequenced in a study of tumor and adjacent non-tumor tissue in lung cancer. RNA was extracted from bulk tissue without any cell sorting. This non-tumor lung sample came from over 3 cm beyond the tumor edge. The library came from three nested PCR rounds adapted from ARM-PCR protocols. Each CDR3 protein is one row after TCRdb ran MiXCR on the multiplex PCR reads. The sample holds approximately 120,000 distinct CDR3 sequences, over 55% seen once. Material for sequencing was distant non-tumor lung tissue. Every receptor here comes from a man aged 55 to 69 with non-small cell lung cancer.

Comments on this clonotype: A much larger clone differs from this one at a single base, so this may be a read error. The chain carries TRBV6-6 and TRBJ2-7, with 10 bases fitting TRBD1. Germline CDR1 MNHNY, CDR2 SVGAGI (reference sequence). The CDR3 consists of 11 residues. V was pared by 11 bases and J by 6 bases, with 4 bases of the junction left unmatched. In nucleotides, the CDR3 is TGTGCCGCCGGGGACAGGGGCGAGCAGTACTTC. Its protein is CAAGDRGEQYF.

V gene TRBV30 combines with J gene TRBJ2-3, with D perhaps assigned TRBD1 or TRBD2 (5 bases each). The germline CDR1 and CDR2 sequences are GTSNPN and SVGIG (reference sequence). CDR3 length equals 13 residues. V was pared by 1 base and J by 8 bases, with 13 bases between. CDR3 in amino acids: CAWSAGPGRTQYF. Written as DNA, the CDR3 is TGTGCCTGGAGTGCGGGACCGGGACGTACGCAGTATTTT.

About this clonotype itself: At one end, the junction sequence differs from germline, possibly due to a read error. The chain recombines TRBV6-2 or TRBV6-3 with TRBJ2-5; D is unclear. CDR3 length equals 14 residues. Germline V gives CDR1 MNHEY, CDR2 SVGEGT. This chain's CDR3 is CASRKWSWVETHYF. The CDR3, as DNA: TGTGCCAGCAGAAAATGGAGTTGGGTTGAGACCCACTACTTC.

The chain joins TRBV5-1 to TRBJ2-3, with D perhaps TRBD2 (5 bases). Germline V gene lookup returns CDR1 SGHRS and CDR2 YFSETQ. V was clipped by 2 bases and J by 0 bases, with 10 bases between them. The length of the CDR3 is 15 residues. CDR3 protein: CASSFAGESTDTQYF. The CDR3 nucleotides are TGCGCCAGCAGCTTCGCCGGGGAAAGCACAGATACGCAGTATTTT.

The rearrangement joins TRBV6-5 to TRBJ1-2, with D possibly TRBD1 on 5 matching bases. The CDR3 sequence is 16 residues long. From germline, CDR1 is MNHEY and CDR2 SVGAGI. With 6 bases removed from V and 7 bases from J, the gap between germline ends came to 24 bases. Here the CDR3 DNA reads TGTGCCAGCAGAACCCGGGTCGACATGGGGGAAGGTGGCTACACCTTC. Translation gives CASRTRVDMGEGGYTF.

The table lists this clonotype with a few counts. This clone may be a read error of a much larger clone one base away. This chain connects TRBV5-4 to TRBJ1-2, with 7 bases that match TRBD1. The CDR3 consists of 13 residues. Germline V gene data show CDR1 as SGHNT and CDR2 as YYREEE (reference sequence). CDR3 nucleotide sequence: TGTGTCAGCAGGTGGGGGACAGTCCCAGGCTACACCTTC. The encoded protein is CVSRWGTVPGYTF.

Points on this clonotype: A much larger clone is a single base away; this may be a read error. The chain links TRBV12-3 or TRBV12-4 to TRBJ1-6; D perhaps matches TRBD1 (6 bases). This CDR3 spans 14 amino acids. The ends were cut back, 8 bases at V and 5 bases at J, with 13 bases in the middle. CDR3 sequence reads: CASGLGQHNSPLHF. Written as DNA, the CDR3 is TGTGCCAGCGGCCTCGGACAGCATAATTCACCCCTCCACTTT.

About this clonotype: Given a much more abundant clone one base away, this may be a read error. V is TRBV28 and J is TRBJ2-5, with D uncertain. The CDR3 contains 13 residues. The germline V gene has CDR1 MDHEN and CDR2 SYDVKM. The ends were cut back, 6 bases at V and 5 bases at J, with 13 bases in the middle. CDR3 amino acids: CASRPTALETQYF. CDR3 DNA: TGTGCCAGCAGGCCCACAGCTTTGGAGACCCAGTACTTC.

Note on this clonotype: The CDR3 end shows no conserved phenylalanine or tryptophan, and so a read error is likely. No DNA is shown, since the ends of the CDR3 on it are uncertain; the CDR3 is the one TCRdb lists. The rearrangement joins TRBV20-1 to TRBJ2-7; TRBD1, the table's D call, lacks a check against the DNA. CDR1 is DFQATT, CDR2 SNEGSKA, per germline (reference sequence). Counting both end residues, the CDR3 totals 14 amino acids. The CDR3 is CSARRGLSTYERYL.

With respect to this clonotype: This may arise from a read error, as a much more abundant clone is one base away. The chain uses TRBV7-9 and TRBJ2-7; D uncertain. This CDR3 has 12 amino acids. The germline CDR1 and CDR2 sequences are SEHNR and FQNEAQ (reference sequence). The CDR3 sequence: CTSSLVHYEQYF. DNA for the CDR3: TGTACCAGCAGCTTAGTCCATTACGAGCAGTACTTC.

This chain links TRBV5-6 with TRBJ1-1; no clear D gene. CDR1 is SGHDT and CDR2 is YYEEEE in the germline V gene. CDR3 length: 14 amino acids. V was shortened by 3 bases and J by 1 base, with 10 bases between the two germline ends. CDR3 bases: TGTGCCAGCAGCTATGCCGGAACGAACACTGAAGCTTTCTTT. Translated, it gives CASSYAGTNTEAFF. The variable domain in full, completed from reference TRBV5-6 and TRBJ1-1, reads DAGVTQSPTHLIKTRGQQVTLRCSPKSGHDTVSWYQQALGQGPQFIFQYYEEEERQRGNFPDRFSGHQFPNYSSELNVNALLLGDSALYLCASSYAGTNTEAFFGQGTRLTVV.

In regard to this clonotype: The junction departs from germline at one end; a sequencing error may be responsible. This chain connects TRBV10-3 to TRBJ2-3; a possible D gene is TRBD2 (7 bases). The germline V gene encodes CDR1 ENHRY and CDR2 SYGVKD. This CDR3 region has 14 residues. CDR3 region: CAISRGGAADKQYF. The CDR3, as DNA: TGTGCCATCAGCAGAGGGGGGGCCGCAGATAAGCAGTATTTT.

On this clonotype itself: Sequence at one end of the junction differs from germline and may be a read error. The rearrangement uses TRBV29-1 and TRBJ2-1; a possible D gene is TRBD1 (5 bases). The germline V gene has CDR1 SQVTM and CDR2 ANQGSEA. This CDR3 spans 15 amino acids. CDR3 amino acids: CSVEDQQGAVHKQLF. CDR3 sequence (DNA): TGCAGCGTTGAAGATCAGCAAGGGGCGGTGCATAAGCAGCTCTTC.

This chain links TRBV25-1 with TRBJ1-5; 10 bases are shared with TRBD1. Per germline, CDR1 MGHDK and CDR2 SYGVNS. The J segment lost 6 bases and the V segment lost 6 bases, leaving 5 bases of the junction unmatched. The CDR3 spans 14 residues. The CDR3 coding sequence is TGTGCCAGCAGGGGGACAGGGGAGCTTCAGCCCCAGCATTTT. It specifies CASRGTGELQPQHF.

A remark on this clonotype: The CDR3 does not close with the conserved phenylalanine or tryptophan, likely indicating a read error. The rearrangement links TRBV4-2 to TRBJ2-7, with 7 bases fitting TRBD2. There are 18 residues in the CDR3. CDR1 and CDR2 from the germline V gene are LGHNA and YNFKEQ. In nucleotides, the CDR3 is TGTGCCAGCAGCCCAAGAGTTGGGGGTTTGTCTAGCGGATACGAACAGTACCTC. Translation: CASSPRVGGLSSGYEQYL.

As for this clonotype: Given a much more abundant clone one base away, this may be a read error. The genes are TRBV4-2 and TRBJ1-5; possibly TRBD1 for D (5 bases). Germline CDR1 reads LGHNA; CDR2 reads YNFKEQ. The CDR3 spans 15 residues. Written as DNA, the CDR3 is TGTGCCAGCAGCCAAGGGGGGGATAGCAATGAGCCCCAGCATTTT. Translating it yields CASSQGGDSNEPQHF.

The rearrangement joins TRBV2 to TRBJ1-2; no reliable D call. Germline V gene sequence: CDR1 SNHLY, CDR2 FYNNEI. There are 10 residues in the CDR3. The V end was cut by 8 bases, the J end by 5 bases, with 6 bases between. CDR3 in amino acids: CASGEYGYTF. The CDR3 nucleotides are TGTGCCAGCGGAGAGTATGGCTACACCTTC. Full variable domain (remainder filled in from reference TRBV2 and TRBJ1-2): EPEVTQTPSHQVTQMGQEVILRCVPISNHLYFYWYRQILGQKVEFLVSFYNNEISEKSEIFDDQFSVERPDGSNFTLKIRSTKLEDSAMYFCASGEYGYTFGSGTRLTVV.

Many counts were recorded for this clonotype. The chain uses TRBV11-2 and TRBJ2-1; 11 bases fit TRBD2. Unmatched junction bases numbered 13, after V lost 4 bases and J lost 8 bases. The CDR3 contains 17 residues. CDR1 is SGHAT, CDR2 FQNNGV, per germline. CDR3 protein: CASSSRLAGGPEDEQFF. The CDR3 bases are TGTGCCAGCAGCTCACGTTTAGCGGGAGGGCCGGAGGATGAGCAGTTCTTC.

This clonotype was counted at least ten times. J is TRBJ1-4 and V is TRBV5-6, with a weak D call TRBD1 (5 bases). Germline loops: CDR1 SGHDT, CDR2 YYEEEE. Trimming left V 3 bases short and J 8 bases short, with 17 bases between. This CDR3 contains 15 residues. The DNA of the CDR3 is TGTGCCAGCAGCTACGGGTTGTCAGGGAACGAAAAACTGTTTTTT. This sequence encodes CASSYGLSGNEKLFF.

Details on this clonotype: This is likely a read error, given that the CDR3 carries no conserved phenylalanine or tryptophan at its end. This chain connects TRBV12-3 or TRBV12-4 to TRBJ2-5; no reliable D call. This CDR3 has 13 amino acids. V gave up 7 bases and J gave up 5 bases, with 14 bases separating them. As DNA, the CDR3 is TGTGCCAGCACCCAGCCCGCGGTGGAGACCCAGTACTCC. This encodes CASTQPAVETQYS.

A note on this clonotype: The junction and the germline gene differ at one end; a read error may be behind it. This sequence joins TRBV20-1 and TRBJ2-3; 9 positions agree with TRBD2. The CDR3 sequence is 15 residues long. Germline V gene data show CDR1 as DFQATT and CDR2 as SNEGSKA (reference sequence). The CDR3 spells CSVTRRGGAADTQYF. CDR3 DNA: TGCAGTGTAACACGTCGCGGGGGGGCCGCAGATACCCAGTATTTT.

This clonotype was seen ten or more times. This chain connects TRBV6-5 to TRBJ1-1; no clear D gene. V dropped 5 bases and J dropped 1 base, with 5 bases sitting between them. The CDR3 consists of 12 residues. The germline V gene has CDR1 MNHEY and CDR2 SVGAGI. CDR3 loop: CASSRSNTEAFF. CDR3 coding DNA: TGTGCCAGCAGTCGTTCGAACACTGAAGCTTTCTTT.

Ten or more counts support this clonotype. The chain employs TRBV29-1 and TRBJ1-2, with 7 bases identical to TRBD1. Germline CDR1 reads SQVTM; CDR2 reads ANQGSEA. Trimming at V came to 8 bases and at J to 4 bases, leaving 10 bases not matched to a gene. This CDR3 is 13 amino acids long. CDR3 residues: CSIDRVGLYGYTF. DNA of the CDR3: TGCAGCATCGACAGGGTTGGTCTCTATGGCTACACCTTC.

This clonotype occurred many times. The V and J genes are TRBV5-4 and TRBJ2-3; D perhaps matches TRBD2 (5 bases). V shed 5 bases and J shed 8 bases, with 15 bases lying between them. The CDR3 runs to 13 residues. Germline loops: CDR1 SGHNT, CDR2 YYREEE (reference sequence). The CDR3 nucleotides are TGTGCCAGCAGTAAAAGCCTAGAGGGTACGCAGTATTTT. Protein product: CASSKSLEGTQYF.

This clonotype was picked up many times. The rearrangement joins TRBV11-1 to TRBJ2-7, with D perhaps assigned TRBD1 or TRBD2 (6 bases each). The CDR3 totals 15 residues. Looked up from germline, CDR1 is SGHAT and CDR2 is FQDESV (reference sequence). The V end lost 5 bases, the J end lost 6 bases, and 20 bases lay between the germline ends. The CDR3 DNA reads TGTGCCAGCAGCCCTCGGACAGCAGGACTACGCGAGCAGTACTTC. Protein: CASSPRTAGLREQYF. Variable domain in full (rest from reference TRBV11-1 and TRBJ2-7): EAEVAQSPRYKITEKSQAVAFWCDPISGHATLYWYRQILGQGPELLVQFQDESVVDDSQLPKDRFSAERLKGVDSTLKIQPAELGDSAMYLCASSPRTAGLREQYFGPGTRLTVT.

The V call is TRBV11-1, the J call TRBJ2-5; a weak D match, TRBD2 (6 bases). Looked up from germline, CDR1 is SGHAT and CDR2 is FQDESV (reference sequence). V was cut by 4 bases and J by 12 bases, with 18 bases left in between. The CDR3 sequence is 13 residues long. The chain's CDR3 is CASSSDGGETEYF. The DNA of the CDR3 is TGTGCCAGCAGCTCGGACGGGGGAGAGACTGAGTACTTC.

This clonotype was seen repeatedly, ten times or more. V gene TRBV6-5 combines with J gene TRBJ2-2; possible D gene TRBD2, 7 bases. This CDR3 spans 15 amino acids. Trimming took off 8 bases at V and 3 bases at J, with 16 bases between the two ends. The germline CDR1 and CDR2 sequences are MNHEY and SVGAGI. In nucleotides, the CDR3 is TGTGCCAGCTCCTTAGAGGGGGGGGACACCGGGGAGCTGTTTTTT. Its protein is CASSLEGGDTGELFF.

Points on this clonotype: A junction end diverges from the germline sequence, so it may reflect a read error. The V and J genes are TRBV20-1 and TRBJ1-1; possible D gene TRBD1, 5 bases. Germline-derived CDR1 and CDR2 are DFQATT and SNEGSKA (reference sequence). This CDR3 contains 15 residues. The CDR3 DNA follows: TGCAATGCTAATCTCCTCGGCAGGGTGAACACTGAAGCTTTCTTC. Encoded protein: CNANLLGRVNTEAFF.

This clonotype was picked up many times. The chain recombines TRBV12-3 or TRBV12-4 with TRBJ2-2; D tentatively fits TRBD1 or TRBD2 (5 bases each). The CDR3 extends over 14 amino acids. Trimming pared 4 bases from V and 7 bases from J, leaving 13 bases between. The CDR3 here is CASSWGRHDGELFF. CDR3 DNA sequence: TGTGCCAGCAGTTGGGGACGGCACGACGGGGAGCTGTTTTTT.